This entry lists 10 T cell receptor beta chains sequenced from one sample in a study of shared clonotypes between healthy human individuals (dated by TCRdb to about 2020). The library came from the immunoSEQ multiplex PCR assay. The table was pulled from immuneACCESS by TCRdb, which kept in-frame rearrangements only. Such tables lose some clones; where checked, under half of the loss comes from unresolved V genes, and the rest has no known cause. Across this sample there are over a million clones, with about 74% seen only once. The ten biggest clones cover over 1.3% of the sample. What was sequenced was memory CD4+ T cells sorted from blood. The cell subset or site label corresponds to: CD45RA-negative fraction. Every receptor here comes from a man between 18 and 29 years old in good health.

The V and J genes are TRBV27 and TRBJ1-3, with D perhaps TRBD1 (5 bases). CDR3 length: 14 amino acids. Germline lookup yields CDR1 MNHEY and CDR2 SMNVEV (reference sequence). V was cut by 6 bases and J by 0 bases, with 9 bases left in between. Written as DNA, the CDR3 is TGTGCCAGCAGCCCGACAGTCTCTGGAAACACCATATATTTT. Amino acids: CASSPTVSGNTIYF.

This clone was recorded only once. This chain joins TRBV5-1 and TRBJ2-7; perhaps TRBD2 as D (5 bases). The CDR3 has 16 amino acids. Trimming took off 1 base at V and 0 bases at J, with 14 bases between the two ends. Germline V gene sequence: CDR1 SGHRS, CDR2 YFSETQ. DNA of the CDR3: TGCGCCAGCAGCTTGCGAGGGAATTCCTTCTCCTACGAGCAGTACTTC. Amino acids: CASSLRGNSFSYEQYF.

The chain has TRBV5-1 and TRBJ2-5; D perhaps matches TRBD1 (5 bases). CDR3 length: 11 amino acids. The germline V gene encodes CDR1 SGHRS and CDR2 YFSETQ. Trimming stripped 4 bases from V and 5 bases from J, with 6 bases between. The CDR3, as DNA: TGCGCCAGCAGCGGGGCGGAGACCCAGTACTTC. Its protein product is CASSGAETQYF. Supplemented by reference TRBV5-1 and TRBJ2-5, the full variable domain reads KAGVTQTPRYLIKTRGQQVTLSCSPISGHRSVSWYQQTPGQGLQFLFEYFSETQRNKGNFPGRFSGRQFSNSRSEMNVSTLELGDSALYLCASSGAETQYFGPGTRLLVL.

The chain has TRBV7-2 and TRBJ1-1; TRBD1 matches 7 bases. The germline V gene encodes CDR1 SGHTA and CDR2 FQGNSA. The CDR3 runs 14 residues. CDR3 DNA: TGTGCAACGGGAGGGGGCAACCTTATTACTGAAGCTTTCTTT. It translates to CATGGGNLITEAFF.

CDR3 in DNA: TGTGCCACCAGATCCGGGACAGGGAATGGAAACACCATATATTTT. Translating gives CATRSGTGNGNTIYF. The chain couples TRBV6-1 to TRBJ1-3; 9 bases map to TRBD1. This CDR3 contains 15 residues. Germline V gene lookup returns CDR1 MNHNS and CDR2 SASEGT. After removal of 10 bases from V and 3 bases from J, the junction contained 10 bases not matched to a gene.

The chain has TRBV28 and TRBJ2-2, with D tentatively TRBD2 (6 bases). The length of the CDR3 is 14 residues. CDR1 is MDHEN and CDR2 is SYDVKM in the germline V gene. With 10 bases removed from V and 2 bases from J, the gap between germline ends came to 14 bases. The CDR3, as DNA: TGTGCCACCGGCGGGACTTTTAACACCGGGGAGCTGTTTTTT. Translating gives CATGGTFNTGELFF.

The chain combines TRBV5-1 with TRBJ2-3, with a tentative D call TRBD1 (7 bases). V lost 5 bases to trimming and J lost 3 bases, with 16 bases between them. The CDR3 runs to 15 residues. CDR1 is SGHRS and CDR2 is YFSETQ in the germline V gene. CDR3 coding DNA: TGCGCCAGCAGTTCCCAGGGGGGTGGTACAGATACGCAGTATTTT. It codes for CASSSQGGGTDTQYF.

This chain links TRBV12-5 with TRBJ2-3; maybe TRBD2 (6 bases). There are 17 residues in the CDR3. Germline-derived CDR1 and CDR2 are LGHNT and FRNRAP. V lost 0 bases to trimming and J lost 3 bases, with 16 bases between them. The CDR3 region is CASGLVLGSGGTDTQYF. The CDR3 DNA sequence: TGTGCTAGTGGTTTGGTACTGGGTAGCGGAGGGACAGATACGCAGTATTTT.

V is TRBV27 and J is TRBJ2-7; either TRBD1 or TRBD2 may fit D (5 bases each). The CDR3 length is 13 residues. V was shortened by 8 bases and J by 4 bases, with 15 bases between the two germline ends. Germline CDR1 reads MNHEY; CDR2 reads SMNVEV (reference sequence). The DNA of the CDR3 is TGTGCCAGCTCACTGGGACCGCTTTACGAGCAGTACTTC. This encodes CASSLGPLYEQYF.

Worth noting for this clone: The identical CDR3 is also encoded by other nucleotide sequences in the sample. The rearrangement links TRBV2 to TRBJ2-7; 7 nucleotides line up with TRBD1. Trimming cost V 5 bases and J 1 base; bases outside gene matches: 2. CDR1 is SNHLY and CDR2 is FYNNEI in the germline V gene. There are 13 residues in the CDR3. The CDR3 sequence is CASSPDRSYEQYF. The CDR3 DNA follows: TGTGCCAGCAGTCCGGACAGGTCCTACGAGCAGTACTTC.